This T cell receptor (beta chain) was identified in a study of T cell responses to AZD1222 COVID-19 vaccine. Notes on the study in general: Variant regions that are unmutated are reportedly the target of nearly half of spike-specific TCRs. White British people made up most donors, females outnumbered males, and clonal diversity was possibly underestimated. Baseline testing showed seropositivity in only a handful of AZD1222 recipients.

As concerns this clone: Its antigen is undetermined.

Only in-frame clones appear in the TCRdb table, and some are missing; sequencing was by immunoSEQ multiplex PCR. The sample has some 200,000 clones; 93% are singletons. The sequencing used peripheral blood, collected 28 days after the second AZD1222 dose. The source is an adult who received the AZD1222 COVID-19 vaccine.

In nucleotides, the CDR3 is TGTGCCAGCAGCTTAGCTGCTAGCGGGGGCGACACCGGGGAGCTGTTTTTT. Translated, it gives CASSLAASGGDTGELFF. The rearrangement joins TRBV7-9 to TRBJ2-2; 10 bases are a match to TRBD2. The junction had 4 bases not matched to a gene; V was cut back by 0 bases and J by 3 bases. Germline V gene sequence: CDR1 SEHNR, CDR2 FQNEAQ (reference sequence). The CDR3 length is 17 residues.